The present T cell receptor beta chain was sequenced within a study of blood T cell repertoires in COVID-19. Study-wide context: The samples span acute and convalescent COVID-19 from the United States, Italy and Spain. T cells, B-cell-depleted T cells, or PBMCs provided the cDNA or gDNA that served as material.

Patients from Seattle were sampled longitudinally, starting during active infection. Germline CDR1 MNHEY, CDR2 SVGEGT. The CDR3 sequence is 15 residues long. With V trimmed by 6 bases and J by 10 bases, 12 bases remained unmatched. Per the original methods: Reference gene primers were amplified, and this amplification served to estimate nucleated cell counts. Measured with immunoSEQ multiplex PCR; TCRdb has only the in-frame clones, and not every one. V, J and clone size reflect that table, while D and trimming were determined from the DNA. The table has 150,000 to 200,000 clones, under 90% seen once; the top ten hold 18%.

Source material: peripheral blood. The J gene is TRBJ1-6, the V gene TRBV6-2 or TRBV6-3, with 7 bases that match TRBD1. The sequence was collected from a person aged 70 to 85 with COVID-19, enrolled during active disease. Here the CDR3 reads CASSIRGTDSSPLHF. The CDR3 DNA is TGTGCCAGCAGCATTCGGGGGACAGATTCATCACCCCTCCACTTT.